The clone carrying this T cell receptor (beta chain) occurred many times. These data are taken from a study of T cells in Graves' hyperthyroidism and ophthalmopathy. For the diagnoses, clinical symptoms, serum thyroxine and TRAb, thyroid ultrasound and orbital computed tomography were used. Isolation of PBMCs was performed on 8.5 to 10 ml fresh peripheral blood. TCR beta CDR3 regions were amplified from RNA transcripts. HTBI primers were used for first-round RT-PCR of the TCR CDR3. A single record per CDR3 protein comes from TCRdb applying MiXCR to the multiplex PCR reads. Of nearly 600,000 distinct CDR3 sequences in the sample, more than 13% are singletons; the top ten hold over 6%. The CDR3 spans 20 residues. The germline gives CDR1 SGHNT, CDR2 YENEEA. The V gene end was trimmed by 2 bases and the J gene end by 1 base; junction bases not matched to a gene: 11.

The chain has TRBV11-3 and TRBJ2-2; 12 nucleotides line up with TRBD1. This receptor was identified in a young woman with Graves' ophthalmopathy. The source material was blood. The CDR3 bases are TGTGCCAGCAGCTTAACCCCCTGGGACAGGGGGCTAGGGAACACCGGGGAGCTGTTTTTT. Its protein product is CASSLTPWDRGLGNTGELFF.